This T cell receptor beta chain was identified during a study of blood T cell repertoires in COVID-19. Authors' analysis steps: It was from reference gene primer amplification that nucleated cell counts were estimated. Libraries were prepared by immunoSEQ multiplex PCR; TCRdb keeps only in-frame clonotypes and omits some of them. V and J calls and clone size are copied from that table; D and trimming were computed from the DNA. The sample records fewer than 250,000 clones, around 84% being singletons. This CDR3 has 13 residues. After removal of 6 bases from V and 7 bases from J, the junction contained 4 bases not matched to a gene. Germline-derived CDR1 and CDR2 are WNHNN and SYGVQD (reference sequence).

The TCR originated in a man younger than 45 with active or convalescent COVID-19. J is TRBJ1-1 and V is TRBV10-1; TRBD1 matches at 11 bases. Sequenced: peripheral blood. The CDR3 is CASSRTGGSEAFF. Here the CDR3 DNA reads TGCGCCAGCAGCCGGACAGGGGGCAGTGAAGCTTTCTTT.